Sequencing of this T cell receptor beta chain was carried out in a study of CD8 T cells in ankylosing spondylitis. General study points: Disease-associated clones were reportedly significantly overrepresented in matched ankylosing spondylitis synovial fluid.

On this clonotype itself: The antigen remains unidentified.

From germline, CDR1 is SNHLY and CDR2 FYNNEI. This CDR3 contains 14 residues. V was cut by 7 bases and J by 1 base, with 13 bases left in between. Molecular-barcoded quantitative 5'-RACE produced these TCR beta libraries. TCRdb ran MiXCR on the 5' RACE reads and lists one entry per CDR3 protein. The sample yields fewer than 200,000 distinct CDR3 sequences, roughly 18% seen once. The receptor was derived from a male donor aged 10 to 30 with ankylosing spondylitis or in good health (not recorded which). Sequencing was carried out using blood, either unsorted or a sorted T cell fraction (not recorded which). The chain joins TRBV2 to TRBJ2-5; either TRBD1 or TRBD2 may supply D (6 bases each). The CDR3 DNA reads TGTGCCAGCACCCCAGGAGGGGGCCAAGAGACCCAGTACTTC. Residues: CASTPGGGQETQYF.